The 9 T cell receptor beta chains presented below share a single source sample, sequenced in a study of T cell repertoires in cytomegalovirus infection. From the reads, TCRdb called clonotypes with MiXCR, one entry per CDR3 protein. The sample holds fewer than 550,000 distinct CDR3 sequences, about 17% seen once. The sample was CD8+ T cells from PBMCs. All receptors come from a human donor in good health (CMV status not recorded). Some clones in this sample may be carry-over from other donors' samples.

The V and J genes are TRBV20-1 and TRBJ2-7, with D perhaps being TRBD1 or TRBD2 (5 bases each). CDR3 length: 15 residues. CDR1 DFQATT and CDR2 SNEGSKA come from the germline V gene (reference sequence). V was clipped by 3 bases and J by 2 bases, with 17 bases between them. The DNA for the CDR3 is TGCAGTGCTAGGGGGAAGGGGACCCAGACCTACGAGCAGTACTTC. Its translation: CSARGKGTQTYEQYF.

Concerning this clonotype: This likely comes from a read error, as the CDR3 has no conserved phenylalanine or tryptophan at its end. This chain joins TRBV29-1 and TRBJ2-5; 10 bases map to TRBD2. The junction had 3 bases not matched to a gene; V was cut back by 7 bases and J by 4 bases. The CDR3 runs 12 residues. CDR1 SQVTM and CDR2 ANQGSEA come from the germline V gene. CDR3 amino acids: CSALAGGETQYL. CDR3 nucleotides: TGCAGCGCCTTAGCGGGAGGAGAGACCCAGTACTTA.

This clonotype was counted between two and nine times. The chain employs TRBV10-3 and TRBJ2-1; D is unresolved. Germline V CDR1 and CDR2: ENHRY, SYGVKD. V was trimmed by 4 bases and J by 4 bases, leaving 11 bases between them. This CDR3 contains 14 residues. The CDR3 nucleotides are TGTGCCATCAGTGTGGGGTGGCAGTACAATGAGCAGTTCTTC. Encoded protein: CAISVGWQYNEQFF.

With regard to this clonotype: The conserved phenylalanine or tryptophan is not found at the CDR3 terminus, so this likely reflects a read error. The chain combines TRBV27 with TRBJ2-1; 9 bases are a match to TRBD2. Germline V gene lookup returns CDR1 MNHEY and CDR2 SMNVEV (reference sequence). The CDR3 has 19 amino acids. Trimming at V came to 2 bases and at J to 3 bases, leaving 14 bases not matched to a gene. The CDR3 nucleotides are TGTGCCAGCAGTTTAGCAAATGGGGCGGGGGGGACCTACTACAATGAGCAGTTCTTA. Residues: CASSLANGAGGTYYNEQFL.

At least ten counts were recorded for this clonotype. This chain uses TRBV5-6 with TRBJ1-2; D not resolved. The germline V gene has CDR1 SGHDT and CDR2 YYEEEE. This CDR3 region has 16 residues. Between the trimmed V and J ends, which lost 0 bases and 4 bases, there was a span of 16 bases. The CDR3 is CASSLAGEGISYGYTF. CDR3 nucleotide sequence: TGTGCCAGCAGCTTGGCCGGGGAAGGGATTAGCTATGGCTACACCTTC.

The chain joins TRBV4-1 to TRBJ2-7, with 9 nucleotides matching TRBD1. Losses at the gene ends were 1 base for V and 12 bases for J; bases not matched to a gene: 7. Germline assignment: CDR1 MGHRA and CDR2 YSYEKL. This CDR3 contains 13 residues. The CDR3 DNA sequence: TGCGCCAGCAGCCAAGGAACCACAGGGGGCCGGTACTTC. Translated, it gives CASSQGTTGGRYF.

This chain connects TRBV4-1 to TRBJ2-1, with TRBD2 matching over 7 bases. The V and J ends lost 2 bases and 1 base, in that order; junction bases with no gene match: 8. CDR1 is MGHRA and CDR2 is YSYEKL in the germline V gene. The CDR3 is made up of 17 amino acids. DNA for the CDR3: TGCGCCAGCAGCCAACAAGCGGGGTATGGTTCCTACAATGAGCAGTTCTTC. Residues: CASSQQAGYGSYNEQFF.

Notes on this clonotype: The final CDR3 position lacks the conserved phenylalanine or tryptophan, pointing to a likely read error. The gene calls are TRBV7-6 and TRBJ2-1; 10 nucleotides line up with TRBD1. Germline V gives CDR1 SGHVS, CDR2 FNYEAQ. CDR3 length equals 16 residues. CDR3 loop: CASSLGSRTGGFEQFL. CDR3 coding DNA: TGTGCAAGCAGCTTAGGTAGTAGGACAGGGGGATTTGAGCAGTTCTTA.

In this sample, this clonotype turned up a few times. The CDR3 DNA sequence: TGCAGTGCTAGGCGCGGGACTTCTAACTATGGCTACACCTTC. Translated, it gives CSARRGTSNYGYTF. The chain carries TRBV20-1 and TRBJ1-2; tentative D call: TRBD1 (5 bases). The CDR3 sequence is 14 residues long. Trimming shortened V by 3 bases and J by 0 bases, and 11 bases separated the two germline ends. Germline assignment: CDR1 DFQATT and CDR2 SNEGSKA (reference sequence).